Each of the 10 T cell receptor beta chains below was sequenced from the same sample in a study of cytomegalovirus exposure and HLA in healthy donors. Generated by immunoSEQ multiplex PCR, the TCRdb table keeps only in-frame clones and is missing some. The sample contains over 100,000 clones, roughly 88% of which appear only once. Sample: PBMCs. The source of these receptors is a woman aged 18-30 years in good health and CMV-seropositive.

CDR3 loop: CASSKQIGNTEAFF. The CDR3 DNA sequence: TGTGCCAGTAGTAAACAGATAGGGAACACTGAAGCTTTCTTT. V is TRBV19 and J is TRBJ1-1; D unresolved. Germline V gives CDR1 LNHDA, CDR2 SQIVND (reference sequence). The ends were cut back, 4 bases at V and 1 base at J, with 10 bases in the middle. The CDR3 is 14 residues long.

The V call is TRBV2, the J call TRBJ2-3; 9 nucleotides agree with TRBD2. Trimming at V came to 8 bases and at J to 2 bases, leaving 11 bases not matched to a gene. In germline, CDR1 is SNHLY, CDR2 FYNNEI. The CDR3 length is 16 residues. The CDR3 nucleotides read TGTGCCAGCTGTAGTCCCAGCGGGGGGCTCACAGATACGCAGTATTTT. It encodes CASCSPSGGLTDTQYF.

This rearrangement joins TRBV19 to TRBJ2-1; 11 bases are shared with TRBD1. The J segment lost 5 bases and the V segment lost 5 bases, leaving 8 bases of the junction unmatched. The CDR3 length is 16 residues. CDR1 is LNHDA, CDR2 SQIVND, per germline (reference sequence). Here the CDR3 DNA reads TGTGCCAGTAGTGTTCCCCGGGACAGGGGGAACAATGAGCAGTTCTTC. Translation gives CASSVPRDRGNNEQFF.

The chain has TRBV4-1 and TRBJ2-1; 11 bases are a match to TRBD2. In germline, CDR1 is MGHRA, CDR2 YSYEKL. J lost 2 bases, V lost 4 bases, and 1 base had no gene match. The length of the CDR3 is 15 residues. The CDR3 loop reads CASSPLAGAYNEQFF. Written as DNA, the CDR3 is TGCGCCAGCAGCCCACTAGCGGGGGCCTACAATGAGCAGTTCTTC.

The V and J genes are TRBV2 and TRBJ2-7; D possibly corresponds to TRBD1 (6 bases). The CDR3 extends over 16 amino acids. The germline V gene has CDR1 SNHLY and CDR2 FYNNEI. V lost 5 bases and J 5 bases, leaving 22 bases between the germline ends. The CDR3 nucleotides read TGTGCCAGCAGTCGACGCCGGGACACGGCCTTCCACGAGCAGTACTTC. Its translation: CASSRRRDTAFHEQYF. Full variable domain (missing parts from reference TRBV2 and TRBJ2-7): EPEVTQTPSHQVTQMGQEVILRCVPISNHLYFYWYRQILGQKVEFLVSFYNNEISEKSEIFDDQFSVERPDGSNFTLKIRSTKLEDSAMYFCASSRRRDTAFHEQYFGPGTRLTVT.

The rearrangement links TRBV11-2 to TRBJ2-7; weak D call: TRBD1 (6 bases). The V and J ends lost 5 bases and 5 bases respectively, with 7 bases between them. From germline, CDR1 is SGHAT and CDR2 FQNNGV. CDR3 length: 11 residues. The CDR3 region is CASSTGNEQYF. Here the CDR3 DNA reads TGTGCCAGCAGCACAGGGAACGAGCAGTACTTC.

The chain uses TRBV11-2 and TRBJ1-1, with 10 nucleotides matching TRBD1. V gave up 6 bases and J gave up 0 bases; unmatched junction bases: 1. Germline CDR1 is SGHAT and CDR2 is FQNNGV. The CDR3 consists of 14 residues. The CDR3 sequence: CASSDRGLNTEAFF. CDR3 sequence (DNA): TGTGCCAGCAGTGACAGGGGGCTGAACACTGAAGCTTTCTTT.

In this sample, this clone turned up once. The J gene is TRBJ1-2, the V gene TRBV10-3; 8 bases align to TRBD1. This CDR3 comprises 19 residues. The trim removed 4 bases at V and 0 bases at J, leaving 16 bases unmatched. Germline-derived CDR1 and CDR2 are ENHRY and SYGVKD. In DNA form, the CDR3 reads TGTGCCATCAGTGGAGCGCGGCAACAGGGGGACAAATCTAACTATGGCTACACCTTC. Residues: CAISGARQQGDKSNYGYTF.

This chain joins TRBV29-1 and TRBJ1-1, with D unclear. The V end lost 6 bases, the J end lost 5 bases, and 16 bases lay between the germline ends. This CDR3 has 13 amino acids. Germline CDR1 is SQVTM and CDR2 is ANQGSEA. This CDR3 reads CSVQRRGRTEAFF. Here the CDR3 DNA reads TGCAGCGTCCAACGGCGGGGTAGGACTGAAGCTTTCTTT.

Concerning this clone: Within the sample, other DNA sequences also encode this same CDR3. The rearrangement joins TRBV7-2 to TRBJ2-3; possibly TRBD2 for D (6 bases). With 1 base removed from V and 0 bases from J, the gap between germline ends came to 8 bases. Germline CDR1 is SGHTA and CDR2 is FQGNSA. This CDR3 has 15 amino acids. The CDR3 is CASSLVGTSTDTQYF. The CDR3 DNA reads TGTGCCAGCAGCTTAGTCGGGACTAGCACAGATACGCAGTATTTT. Full variable domain (remainder filled in from reference TRBV7-2 and TRBJ2-3): GAGVSQSPSNKVTEKGKDVELRCDPISGHTALYWYRQSLGQGLEFLIYFQGNSAPDKSGLPSDRFSAERTGGSVSTLTIQRTQQEDSAVYLCASSLVGTSTDTQYFGPGTRLTVL.